The 8 T cell receptor beta chains below were found in one sample sequenced in a study of OX40 agonist ivuxolimab in advanced cancers. Measured with immunoSEQ multiplex PCR; TCRdb has only the in-frame clones, and not every one. Counted here are 55,000 to 65,000 clones, roughly 85% occurring once; the ten biggest clones make up approximately 0.56%. The material was CD4+ or CD8+ T cells sorted from blood, obtained in a trial of the OX40 agonist ivuxolimab. The source is an adult with an advanced solid tumor such as melanoma, head and neck, liver or kidney cancer.

J is TRBJ2-2 and V is TRBV30; 10 bases line up with TRBD2. The germline V gene encodes CDR1 GTSNPN and CDR2 SVGIG (reference sequence). V shed 8 bases and J 5 bases; nucleotides not matched to a gene: 17. This CDR3 has 17 residues. CDR3 bases: TGTGCCGGGGGCGGGGCTAGCGGGAGTCGGGGTACCGGGGAGCTGTTTTTT. As protein: CAGGGASGSRGTGELFF.

The chain uses TRBV6-5 and TRBJ1-1; D is undetermined. Germline-derived CDR1 and CDR2 are MNHEY and SVGAGI. The CDR3 loop spans 13 amino acids. The V and J ends lost 3 bases and 5 bases respectively, with 10 bases between them. This CDR3 is CASSYNGGTEAFF. The CDR3 region has the DNA TGTGCCAGCAGTTATAACGGTGGTACTGAAGCTTTCTTT.

The V and J genes are TRBV19 and TRBJ1-2; D call uncertain. V was clipped by 11 bases and J by 1 base, with 14 bases between them. This CDR3 is 13 amino acids long. Germline CDR1 reads LNHDA; CDR2 reads SQIVND (reference sequence). The CDR3 DNA reads TGTGCCTACTCGGTCGGGCTTAACTATGGCTACACCTTC. This encodes CAYSVGLNYGYTF.

V is TRBV13 and J is TRBJ2-5; D is possibly TRBD2 (5 bases). Germline CDR1 and CDR2: PRHDT and FYEKMQ (reference sequence). V was clipped by 2 bases and J by 5 bases, with 9 bases between them. The CDR3 contains 13 residues. CDR3 region: CASSLPSMETQYF. In DNA form, the CDR3 reads TGTGCCAGCAGCTTACCTAGCATGGAGACCCAGTACTTC.

This clone was counted between two and nine times. This chain links TRBV6-1 with TRBJ1-6, with no clear D. The V and J ends lost 3 bases and 6 bases respectively, with 9 bases between them. Germline CDR1 MNHNS, CDR2 SASEGT. The CDR3 runs 14 residues. The CDR3 bases are TGTGCCAGCAGTGATAGCATTCGTAATTCACCCCTCCACTTT. Its protein product is CASSDSIRNSPLHF.

In its sample, this clone was seen a few times. This chain links TRBV7-8 with TRBJ1-4; no reliable D call. CDR1 and CDR2 from the germline V gene are SGHVS and FQNEAQ. This CDR3 has 16 residues. V was clipped by 6 bases and J by 5 bases, with 19 bases between them. The CDR3 spells CASSSQAGRLNEKLFF. The CDR3 bases are TGTGCCAGCAGTTCCCAGGCGGGCAGACTCAATGAAAAACTGTTTTTT. The full variable domain, its missing parts supplied by reference TRBV7-8 and TRBJ1-4, is GAGVSQSPRYKVAKRGQDVALRCDPISGHVSLFWYQQALGQGPEFLTYFQNEAQLDKSGLPSDRFFAERPEGSVSTLKIQRTQQEDSAVYLCASSSQAGRLNEKLFFGSGTQLSVL.

The chain joins TRBV4-2 to TRBJ2-1; 7 nucleotides match TRBD1. Trimming removed 4 bases from V and 8 bases from J; junction bases left unmatched: 11. Germline CDR1 and CDR2: LGHNA and YNFKEQ. There are 15 residues in the CDR3. The CDR3 DNA is TGTGCCAGCAGCCCCAGGGGGTCGCTGGGGGATGAGCAGTTCTTC. Translating it yields CASSPRGSLGDEQFF.

The V gene is TRBV10-3, the J gene TRBJ1-4, with D perhaps TRBD1 (6 bases). The CDR3 contains 17 residues. Germline V gene lookup returns CDR1 ENHRY and CDR2 SYGVKD. V shed 3 bases and J shed 4 bases, with 18 bases lying between them. CDR3 DNA sequence: TGTGCCATCAGTGACCCCGCTCAGGACAGCCATAATGAAAAACTGTTTTTT. Its translation is CAISDPAQDSHNEKLFF.